The 5 T cell receptor beta chains listed next were all sequenced from one sample in a study of identical twins. TCRdb passed the 5' RACE reads through MiXCR, listing each CDR3 protein once. Here the sample spans roughly 230,000 distinct CDR3 sequences, approximately 8.3% being singletons. These data also formed part of another study, on yellow fever vaccine responses in identical twins.

The source material was CD8+ T cells sorted from blood. Receptors were obtained from a woman between 18 and 30 years old in good health.

The rearrangement links TRBV7-9 to TRBJ2-5, with D unresolved. CDR1 and CDR2 from the germline V gene are SEHNR and FQNEAQ (reference sequence). CDR3 length: 16 amino acids. Trimming removed 4 bases at V and 4 bases at J, with 19 bases between. The DNA of the CDR3 is TGTGCCAGCAGCTCCTTACCCGACCCCCGAGGAGAGACCCAGTACTTC. Encoded protein: CASSSLPDPRGETQYF. The entire variable domain, with the rest obtained from reference TRBV7-9 and TRBJ2-5, is as follows: DTGVSQNPRHKITKRGQNVTFRCDPISEHNRLYWYRQTLGQGPEFLTYFQNEAQLEKSRLLSDRFSAERPKGSFSTLEIQRTEQGDSAMYLCASSSLPDPRGETQYFGPGTRLLVL.

This clonotype occurred a few times. The CDR3 loop is CASTLRGAAGAGELFF. Written as DNA, the CDR3 is TGTGCCAGCACCCTACGGGGGGCGGCGGGGGCCGGGGAGCTGTTTTTT. The chain is built from TRBV27 and TRBJ2-2, with D perhaps matching TRBD2 (7 bases). Trimming pared 7 bases from V and 6 bases from J, leaving 21 bases between. CDR1 and CDR2 from the germline V gene are MNHEY and SMNVEV (reference sequence). The length of the CDR3 is 16 residues.

Only a few counts were recorded for this clonotype. This chain uses TRBV9 with TRBJ2-4; TRBD2 is a possible D gene (6 bases). CDR1 SGDLS and CDR2 YYNGEE come from the germline V gene. V gave up 0 bases and J gave up 1 base, with 11 bases separating them. This CDR3 has 16 amino acids. CDR3 loop: CASSVDPGEAKNIQYF. In DNA form, the CDR3 reads TGTGCCAGCAGCGTAGACCCGGGGGAGGCCAAAAACATTCAGTACTTC.

The CDR3 loop is CASSQGTSGSWQETQYF. The CDR3 bases are TGCGCCAGCAGCCAGGGGACTAGCGGGAGTTGGCAAGAGACCCAGTACTTC. This sequence joins TRBV4-3 and TRBJ2-5; TRBD2 aligns across 14 bases. CDR1 is LGHNA and CDR2 is YSLEER in the germline V gene. The CDR3 is 17 amino acids. Germline trimming cut 3 bases from V and 2 bases from J; bases unmatched to any gene: 5.

This clonotype came up many times. V usage is TRBV20-1 and J usage is TRBJ1-1, with TRBD1 matching over 10 bases. The V segment lost 3 bases and the J segment 4 bases; nucleotides outside the gene matches: 5. This CDR3 is built from 14 residues. Per germline, CDR1 DFQATT and CDR2 SNEGSKA (reference sequence). For the CDR3, the DNA is TGCAGTGCTAGCCGACAGGGGGCGGTCACTGAAGCTTTCTTT. It codes for CSASRQGAVTEAFF.